This T cell receptor (beta chain) stems from a study of OX40 agonist ivuxolimab in advanced cancers. For context, the study as a whole: Ivuxolimab was an agonistic, fully human IgG2 monoclonal antibody directed against OX40 (CD134), a costimulatory receptor. Partial responses occurred in three dose-escalation patients, of whom one had hepatocellular carcinoma and two had cutaneous melanoma. The paper covers the monotherapy dose-escalation part of the phase I ivuxolimab trial, which included N ≈ 57 patients. The dose-escalation cohort was roughly 83% male with a mean age of roughly 62 years, ranging from roughly 20 to 80. Intravenous ivuxolimab was administered to patients every 2 weeks at six dose levels: 0.01, 0.1, 0.3, 1.5, 3 and 10 mg/kg. Among the approximately 50 dose-escalation patients, around 19 had hepatocellular carcinoma, roughly 15 melanoma, 9 renal cell carcinoma and 9 head and neck cancer. Patients were allowed to have had prior anti-PD-1, anti-PD-L1 or anti-CTLA-4 therapy, and roughly 40% of the dose-escalation patients had previously received checkpoint inhibitors. Peripheral TCRbeta sequencing was intended to test whether TCR sequence diversity was altered and clonal T-cell expansion was caused by ivuxolimab. Overall study results and their limits: In the 0.1-3.0 mg/kg groups, partial responders were among the patients with the lowest normalized peripheral clonal expansion, particularly in CD8+ T cells. Low levels of normalized T-cell clonal expansion were also shown by some nonresponding patients. After ivuxolimab, expanded clones were on average more numerous among CD8+ T cells than among CD4+ T cells. The antigen specificity of the clonally expanded peripheral T cells was not determined. At doses from 0.1 to 3.0 mg/kg, clonal expansion was seen in both CD4+ and CD8+ blood T cells between baseline and week 6.

Between the V and J ends, shortened by 2 bases and 6 bases respectively, the junction contains 7 bases. Including cysteine and phenylalanine, the CDR3 has 13 amino acids. The kept DNA is CDR3 alone, 39 bases in frame from the first base. CDR1 and CDR2 (SGHTA, FQGNSA) derive from the germline V gene. Patients with a history of autoimmune disease or receiving systemic immunosuppression were excluded from the trial. Peripheral blood for TCR sequencing was collected from all dose cohorts at baseline, on cycle 4 day 1, and on cycle 7 day 1. Samples came from an open-label, multicenter, first-in-human phase I dose-escalation trial of ivuxolimab. The trial enrolled adults with locally advanced or metastatic head and neck squamous cell, hepatocellular, melanoma or renal cell carcinoma. Before TCR sequencing, CD4+ T cells and CD8+ T cells from peripheral blood were sorted into separate populations. Genomic DNA was extracted from sorted cells for sequencing of the TCRbeta CDR3 region. TCRbeta CDR3 regions were sequenced using the immunoSEQ Assay. TCRdb provides this immuneACCESS table in a form limited to in-frame rearrangements. Some clones are lacking; in checked studies, under half of them reflect an unresolved V gene, and why the rest are absent is not known. Across this sample there are fewer than 70,000 clones, with approximately 86% seen only once. The top ten clonotypes cover 2% to 2.5% of the sample.

This clone has a single count. Its binding antigen is unknown. No clone much larger than this one lies a single base away; base qualities are absent. This clonotype was sampled from an adult with an advanced solid tumor such as melanoma, head and neck, liver or kidney cancer. The sequencing here drew on CD4+ or CD8+ T cells sorted from blood, taken in a trial of the OX40 agonist ivuxolimab. This receptor chain uses TRBV7-2 and TRBJ1-4, with no confidently assigned D gene. The bases are TGTGCCAGCAGCTTATACAGTTATGAAAAACTGTTTTTT. Protein translation: CASSLYSYEKLFF.